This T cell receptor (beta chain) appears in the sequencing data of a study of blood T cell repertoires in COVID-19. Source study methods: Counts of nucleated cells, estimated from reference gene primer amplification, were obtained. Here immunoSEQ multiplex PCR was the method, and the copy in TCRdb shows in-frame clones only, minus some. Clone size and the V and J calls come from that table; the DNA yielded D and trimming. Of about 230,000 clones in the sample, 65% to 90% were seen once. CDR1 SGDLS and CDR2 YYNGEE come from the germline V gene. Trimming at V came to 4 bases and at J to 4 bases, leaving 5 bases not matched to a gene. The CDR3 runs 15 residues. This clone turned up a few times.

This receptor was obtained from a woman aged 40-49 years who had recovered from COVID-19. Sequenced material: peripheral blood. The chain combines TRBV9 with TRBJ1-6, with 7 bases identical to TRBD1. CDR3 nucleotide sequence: TGTGCCAGCAGCTTATCGGGACAGTATAATTCACCCCTCCACTTT. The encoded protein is CASSLSGQYNSPLHF.